A selection of T cell receptor beta chains follows, all from one sample in a study of shared T cell receptors in the human thymus. Data came from immunoSEQ multiplex PCR; TCRdb stores just in-frame clones and leaves some out. Among hundreds of thousands of clones, around 87% were seen once, and the ten largest hold about 0.0094%. The same data also contributed to another study, on human thymus T cells.

The sample comprised thymocytes. All receptors derive from a boy in the first two years of life with a congenital heart defect. Both conserved end residues are part of each CDR3. The order of the fields is V gene, clone size, D gene, J gene, CDR3 DNA, CDR3 protein. A D gene is named only where the DNA matches it firmly. Clone sizes are given selectively: once, few, many, or a class where the clone is expanded.

v_call: TRBV6-6
clone_size: .
d_call: .
j_call: TRBJ2-7
cdr3_nt: TGTGCCAGCAGTTACTCCGGTCAGGGAGGTCACGAGCAGTACTTC
cdr3_aa: CASSYSGQGGHEQYF

v_call: TRBV20-1
clone_size: few
d_call: .
j_call: TRBJ2-1
cdr3_nt: TGCAGTGCTACGGGTCCAAATGAGCAGTTCTTC
cdr3_aa: CSATGPNEQFF

v_call: TRBV28
clone_size: .
d_call: TRBD1
j_call: TRBJ2-7
cdr3_nt: TGTGCCAGCAGTTTGGGCCGACCTGACAGGGCCCACGAGCAGTACTTC
cdr3_aa: CASSLGRPDRAHEQYF

v_call: TRBV27
clone_size: .
d_call: .
j_call: TRBJ2-2
cdr3_nt: TGTGCCAGCACCAAGACAGCGAACACCGGGGAGCTGTTTTTT
cdr3_aa: CASTKTANTGELFF

v_call: TRBV15
clone_size: once
d_call: TRBD2
j_call: TRBJ2-5
cdr3_nt: TGTGCCACCAGCCACCTGGGGGCTAGCGGGAGACTGGAGACCCAGTACTTC
cdr3_aa: CATSHLGASGRLETQYF

v_call: TRBV6-1
clone_size: .
d_call: TRBD1
j_call: TRBJ1-5
cdr3_nt: TGTGCCAGCAGTAGACAGGGGATGAGCGATCAGCCCCAGCATTTT
cdr3_aa: CASSRQGMSDQPQHF

v_call: TRBV27
clone_size: .
d_call: .
j_call: TRBJ2-6
cdr3_nt: TGTGCCAGCAGCGCCCTCCCTAGGGGGACTGGGGCCAACGTCCTGACTTTC
cdr3_aa: CASSALPRGTGANVLTF

v_call: TRBV10-3
clone_size: .
d_call: TRBD2
j_call: TRBJ2-3
cdr3_nt: TGTGCCATCAGTGAGGGTCTAGCGGGAGATACGCAGTATTTT
cdr3_aa: CAISEGLAGDTQYF

v_call: TRBV5-1
clone_size: .
d_call: .
j_call: TRBJ2-7
cdr3_nt: TGCGCCAGCAGCTCGGCGCCGCAGGGAAAGGTTCTAAACTCCTACGAGCAGTACTTC
cdr3_aa: CASSSAPQGKVLNSYEQYF

v_call: TRBV6-5
clone_size: .
d_call: .
j_call: TRBJ2-7
cdr3_nt: TGTGCCAGCAGTGTAGACAGCCACGAGCAGTACTTC
cdr3_aa: CASSVDSHEQYF

v_call: TRBV27
clone_size: .
d_call: TRBD2
j_call: TRBJ2-7
cdr3_nt: TGTGCCAGCAGTTTACTAGCGGGAGTAGTAGAGCAGTACTTC
cdr3_aa: CASSLLAGVVEQYF

v_call: TRBV6-1
clone_size: .
d_call: .
j_call: TRBJ1-2
cdr3_nt: TGTGCCACACGAGGGCCGAACCAGGTCTATGGCTACACCTTC
cdr3_aa: CATRGPNQVYGYTF